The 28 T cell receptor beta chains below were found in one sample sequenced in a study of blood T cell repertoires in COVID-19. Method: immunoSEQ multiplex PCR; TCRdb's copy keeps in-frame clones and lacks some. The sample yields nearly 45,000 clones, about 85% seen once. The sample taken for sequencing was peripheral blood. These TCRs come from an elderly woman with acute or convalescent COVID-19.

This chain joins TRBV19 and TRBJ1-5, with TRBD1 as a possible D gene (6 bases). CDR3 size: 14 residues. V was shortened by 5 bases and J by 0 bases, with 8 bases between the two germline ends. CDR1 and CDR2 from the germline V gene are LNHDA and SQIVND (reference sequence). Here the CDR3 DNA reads TGTGCCAGTAGTCCAGGGGCTAGCAATCAGCCCCAGCATTTT. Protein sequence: CASSPGASNQPQHF. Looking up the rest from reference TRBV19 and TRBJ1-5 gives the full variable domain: DGGITQSPKYLFRKEGQNVTLSCEQNLNHDAMYWYRQDPGQGLRLIYYSQIVNDFQKGDIAEGYSVSREKKESFPLTVTSAQKNPTAFYLCASSPGASNQPQHFGDGTRLSIL.

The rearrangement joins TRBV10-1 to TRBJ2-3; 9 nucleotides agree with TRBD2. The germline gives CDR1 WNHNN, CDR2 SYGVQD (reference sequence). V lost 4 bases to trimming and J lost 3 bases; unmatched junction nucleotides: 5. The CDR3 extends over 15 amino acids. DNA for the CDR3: TGCGCCAGCAGTGGGTCAACTAGCGGGACAGATACGCAGTATTTT. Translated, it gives CASSGSTSGTDTQYF.

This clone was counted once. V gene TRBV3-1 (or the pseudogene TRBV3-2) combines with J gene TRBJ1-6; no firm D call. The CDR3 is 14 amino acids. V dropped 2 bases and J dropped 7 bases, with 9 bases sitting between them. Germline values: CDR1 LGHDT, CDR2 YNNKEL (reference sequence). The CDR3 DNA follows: TGTGCCAGCAGCCAACGAGAGTTAAATTCACCCCTCCACTTT. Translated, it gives CASSQRELNSPLHF.

The CDR3 sequence is CASSETPQGANEKLFF. In nucleotides, the CDR3 is TGCGCCAGCAGCGAAACCCCACAGGGGGCTAATGAAAAACTGTTTTTT. The V call is TRBV5-1, the J call TRBJ1-4; 8 bases agree with TRBD1. The germline gives CDR1 SGHRS, CDR2 YFSETQ. The CDR3 runs to 16 residues. V trimming: 4 bases; J trimming: 3 bases; junction bases outside the gene matches: 8.

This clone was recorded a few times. The CDR3: CASSLDRDRGNTIYF. The CDR3 region has the DNA TGCGCCAGCAGCTTGGACCGGGACAGGGGAAACACCATATATTTT. The rearrangement uses TRBV5-1 and TRBJ1-3; TRBD1 matches at 8 bases. V was clipped by 0 bases and J by 4 bases; unmatched bases: 3. Germline V gene sequence: CDR1 SGHRS, CDR2 YFSETQ. This CDR3 is 15 amino acids long.

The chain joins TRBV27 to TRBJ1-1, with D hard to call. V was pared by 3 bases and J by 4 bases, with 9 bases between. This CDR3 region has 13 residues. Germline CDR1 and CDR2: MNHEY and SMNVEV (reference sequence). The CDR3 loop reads CASSFLGSTEAFF. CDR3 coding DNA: TGTGCCAGCAGTTTTTTGGGGAGCACTGAAGCTTTCTTT.

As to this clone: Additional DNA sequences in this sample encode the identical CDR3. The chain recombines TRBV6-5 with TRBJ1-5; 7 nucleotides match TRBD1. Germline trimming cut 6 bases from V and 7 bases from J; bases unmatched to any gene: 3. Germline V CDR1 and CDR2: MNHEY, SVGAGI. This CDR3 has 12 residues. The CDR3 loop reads CASSTGVQPQHF. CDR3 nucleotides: TGTGCCAGCAGCACAGGGGTCCAGCCCCAGCATTTT.

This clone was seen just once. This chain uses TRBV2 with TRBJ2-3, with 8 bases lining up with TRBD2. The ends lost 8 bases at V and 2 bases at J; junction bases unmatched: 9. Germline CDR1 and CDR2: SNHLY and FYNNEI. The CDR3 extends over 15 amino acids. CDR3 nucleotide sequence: TGTGCCAGCCGGGTTCTAGCGGGCCTCACAGATACGCAGTATTTT. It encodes CASRVLAGLTDTQYF.

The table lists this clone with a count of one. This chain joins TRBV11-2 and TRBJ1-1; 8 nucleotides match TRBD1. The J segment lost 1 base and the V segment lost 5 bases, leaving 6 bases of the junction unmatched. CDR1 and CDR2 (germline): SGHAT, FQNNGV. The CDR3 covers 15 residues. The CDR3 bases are TGTGCCAGCAGCCCGCGACAGGGGAAGAACACTGAAGCTTTCTTT. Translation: CASSPRQGKNTEAFF.

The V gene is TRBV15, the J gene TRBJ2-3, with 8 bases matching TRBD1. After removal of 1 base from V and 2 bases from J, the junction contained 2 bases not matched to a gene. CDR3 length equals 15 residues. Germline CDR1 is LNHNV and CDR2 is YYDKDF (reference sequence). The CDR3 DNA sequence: TGTGCCACCAGCAGAGGACAGGGGATCACAGATACGCAGTATTTT. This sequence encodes CATSRGQGITDTQYF.

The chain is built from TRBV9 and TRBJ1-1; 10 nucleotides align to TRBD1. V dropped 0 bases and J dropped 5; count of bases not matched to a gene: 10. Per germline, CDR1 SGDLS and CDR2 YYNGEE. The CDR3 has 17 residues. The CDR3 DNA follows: TGTGCCAGCAGCGTAGGCCGGGACAGGGGTGTATGGACTGAAGCTTTCTTT. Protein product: CASSVGRDRGVWTEAFF.

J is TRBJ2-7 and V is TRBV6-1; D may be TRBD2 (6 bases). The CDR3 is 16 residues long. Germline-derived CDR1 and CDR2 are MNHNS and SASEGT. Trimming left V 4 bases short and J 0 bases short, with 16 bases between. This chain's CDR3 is CASSARGLSRSYEQYF. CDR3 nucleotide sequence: TGTGCCAGCAGTGCCCGAGGACTATCCCGCTCCTACGAGCAGTACTTC.

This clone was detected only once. CDR3 bases: TGTGCCAGCGGAGCGGACTCGTTAATGAACACTGAAGCTTTCTTT. Translated, it gives CASGADSLMNTEAFF. This rearrangement joins TRBV5-4 to TRBJ1-1; D gene uncertain. Germline loops: CDR1 SGHNT, CDR2 YYREEE (reference sequence). The germline V and J ends were trimmed by 7 bases and 0 bases, with 16 bases remaining between them. This CDR3 region has 15 residues.

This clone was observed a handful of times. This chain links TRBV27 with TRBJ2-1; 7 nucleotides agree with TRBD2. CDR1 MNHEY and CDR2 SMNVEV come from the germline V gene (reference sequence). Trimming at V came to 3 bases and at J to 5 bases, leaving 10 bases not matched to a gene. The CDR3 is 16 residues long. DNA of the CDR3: TGTGCCAGCAGTTTGGAGGGCGGGAGTTACGACAATGAGCAGTTCTTC. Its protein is CASSLEGGSYDNEQFF.

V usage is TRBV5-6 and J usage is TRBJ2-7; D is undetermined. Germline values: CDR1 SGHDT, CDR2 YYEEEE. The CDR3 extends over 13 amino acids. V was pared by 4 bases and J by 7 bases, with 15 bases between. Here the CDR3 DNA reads TGTGCCAGCAGCATTAGAAGAAGTTGGGAGCAGTACTTC. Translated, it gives CASSIRRSWEQYF.

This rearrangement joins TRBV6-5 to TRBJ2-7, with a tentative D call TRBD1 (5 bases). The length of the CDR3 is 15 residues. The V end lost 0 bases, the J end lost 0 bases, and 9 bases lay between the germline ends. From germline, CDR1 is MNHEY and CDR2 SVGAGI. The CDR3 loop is CASSYSETDSYEQYF. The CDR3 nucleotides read TGTGCCAGCAGTTACTCCGAGACAGACTCCTACGAGCAGTACTTC.

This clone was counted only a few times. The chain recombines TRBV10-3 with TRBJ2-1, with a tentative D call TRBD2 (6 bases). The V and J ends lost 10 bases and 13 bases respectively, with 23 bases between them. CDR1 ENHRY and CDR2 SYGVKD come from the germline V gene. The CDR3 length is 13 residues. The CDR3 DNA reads TGTGCCACTTTAGCGGCAACTAACGTTGATCAGTTCTTC. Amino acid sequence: CATLAATNVDQFF.

CDR3 sequence: CASSGGTGGERETQYF. The CDR3 DNA follows: TGCGCCAGCAGCGGCGGAACAGGGGGCGAGCGAGAGACCCAGTACTTC. The chain has TRBV5-1 and TRBJ2-5, with 9 positions matching TRBD1. The length of the CDR3 is 16 residues. CDR1 and CDR2 (germline): SGHRS, YFSETQ. Trimming removed 4 bases from V and 4 bases from J; junction bases left unmatched: 11.

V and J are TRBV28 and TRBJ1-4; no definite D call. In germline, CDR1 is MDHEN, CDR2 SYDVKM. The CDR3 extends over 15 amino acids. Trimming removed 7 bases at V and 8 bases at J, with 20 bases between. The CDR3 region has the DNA TGTGCCAGCACCCCAGAGGGTATACGGAGGGAAAAACTGTTTTTT. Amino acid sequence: CASTPEGIRREKLFF.

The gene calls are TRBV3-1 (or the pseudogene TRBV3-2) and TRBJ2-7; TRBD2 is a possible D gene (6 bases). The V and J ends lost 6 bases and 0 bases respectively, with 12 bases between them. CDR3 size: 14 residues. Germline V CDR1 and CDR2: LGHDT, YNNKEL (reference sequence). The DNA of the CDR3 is TGTGCCAGCAGTATAGCGGTCCTCTCCTACGAGCAGTACTTC. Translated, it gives CASSIAVLSYEQYF.

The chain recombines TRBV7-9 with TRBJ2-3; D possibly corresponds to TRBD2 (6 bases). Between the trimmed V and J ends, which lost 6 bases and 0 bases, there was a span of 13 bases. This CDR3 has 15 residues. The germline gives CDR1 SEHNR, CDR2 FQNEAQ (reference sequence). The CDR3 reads CASSQPGLSTDTQYF. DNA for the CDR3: TGTGCCAGCAGTCAACCGGGACTGAGCACAGATACGCAGTATTTT.

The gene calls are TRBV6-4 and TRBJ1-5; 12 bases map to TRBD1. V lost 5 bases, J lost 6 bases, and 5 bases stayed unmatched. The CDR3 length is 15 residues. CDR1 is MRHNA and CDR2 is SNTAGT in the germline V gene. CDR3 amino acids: CASSPGQGAGQPQHF. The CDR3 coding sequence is TGTGCCAGCAGTCCGGGACAGGGGGCCGGTCAGCCCCAGCATTTT.

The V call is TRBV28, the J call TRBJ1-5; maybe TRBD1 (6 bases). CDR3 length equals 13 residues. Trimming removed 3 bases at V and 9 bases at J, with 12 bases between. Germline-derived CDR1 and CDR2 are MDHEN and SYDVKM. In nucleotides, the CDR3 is TGTGCCAGCAGTTTCCAAAACAGGGTGCCCCAGCATTTT. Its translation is CASSFQNRVPQHF.

This chain's CDR3 is CASSKGQGTTNEKLFF. As DNA, the CDR3 is TGCGCCAGCAGCAAGGGACAGGGGACAACTAATGAAAAACTGTTTTTT. The gene calls are TRBV4-1 and TRBJ1-4; 10 bases are a match to TRBD1. CDR1 is MGHRA and CDR2 is YSYEKL in the germline V gene. CDR3 length equals 16 residues. After removal of 5 bases from V and 0 bases from J, the junction contained 3 bases not matched to a gene.

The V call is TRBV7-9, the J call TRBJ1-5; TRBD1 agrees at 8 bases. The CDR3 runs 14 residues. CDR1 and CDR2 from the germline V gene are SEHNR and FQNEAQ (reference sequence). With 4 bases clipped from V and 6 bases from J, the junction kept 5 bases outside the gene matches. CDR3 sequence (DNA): TGTGCCAGCAGCTCGACAGGGGAGGCTCAGCCCCAGCATTTT. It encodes CASSSTGEAQPQHF.

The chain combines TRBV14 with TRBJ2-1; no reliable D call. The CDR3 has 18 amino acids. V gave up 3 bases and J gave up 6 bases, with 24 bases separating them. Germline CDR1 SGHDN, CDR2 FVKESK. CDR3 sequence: CASSQIPLGYHPPNEQFF. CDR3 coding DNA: TGTGCCAGCAGCCAGATTCCCCTCGGTTACCATCCTCCCAATGAGCAGTTCTTC. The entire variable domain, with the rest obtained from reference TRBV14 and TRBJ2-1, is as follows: EAGVTQFPSHSVIEKGQTVTLRCDPISGHDNLYWYRRVMGKEIKFLLHFVKESKQDESGMPNNRFLAERTGGTYSTLKVQPAELEDSGVYFCASSQIPLGYHPPNEQFFGPGTRLTVL.

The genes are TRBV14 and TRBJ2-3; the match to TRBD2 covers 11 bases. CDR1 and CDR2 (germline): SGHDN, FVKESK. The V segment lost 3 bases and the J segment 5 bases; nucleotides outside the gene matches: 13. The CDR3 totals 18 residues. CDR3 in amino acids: CASSQSSLLAGVGDTQYF. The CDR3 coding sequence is TGTGCCAGCAGCCAGAGCTCCTTACTAGCGGGAGTAGGAGATACGCAGTATTTT.

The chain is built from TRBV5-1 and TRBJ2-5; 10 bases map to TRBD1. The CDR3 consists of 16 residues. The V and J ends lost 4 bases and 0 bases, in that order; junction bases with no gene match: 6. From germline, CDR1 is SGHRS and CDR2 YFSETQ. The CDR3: CASSQGQGGNQETQYF. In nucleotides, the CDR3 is TGCGCCAGCAGCCAAGGACAGGGGGGAAACCAAGAGACCCAGTACTTC.